One and the same sample provided the 18 T cell receptor beta chains below, sequenced in a study of cytomegalovirus exposure and HLA in healthy donors. The data were produced by immunoSEQ multiplex PCR, yet TCRdb's version contains in-frame clones alone and is incomplete. The sample yields roughly 200,000 clones, approximately 86% seen once. Sequencing was carried out using PBMCs. Source of these receptors: a young man in good health and CMV-seropositive.

This chain joins TRBV15 and TRBJ2-7; either TRBD1 or TRBD2 may supply D (5 bases each). Germline CDR1 LNHNV, CDR2 YYDKDF (reference sequence). Deletions cut 1 base from V and 2 bases from J, with 9 bases between. CDR3 length: 14 amino acids. In nucleotides, the CDR3 is TGTGCCACCAGCAGAGCGGGGCCGGCCTACGAGCAGTACTTC. Its translation: CATSRAGPAYEQYF.

The chain couples TRBV6-5 to TRBJ2-3; D gene unclear. Germline V lookup: CDR1 MNHEY, CDR2 SVGAGI. This CDR3 spans 14 amino acids. V was shortened by 6 bases and J by 2 bases, with 12 bases between the two germline ends. The CDR3 loop reads CASSGDSLTDTQYF. In DNA form, the CDR3 reads TGTGCCAGCAGCGGAGATTCCCTCACAGATACGCAGTATTTT.

The chain employs TRBV5-1 and TRBJ2-7; tentative D call: TRBD2 (6 bases). Germline values: CDR1 SGHRS, CDR2 YFSETQ. Trimming took off 4 bases at V and 0 bases at J, with 14 bases between the two ends. The length of the CDR3 is 15 residues. The DNA for the CDR3 is TGCGCCAGCAGCCCGGGACTGACAATCTCCTACGAGCAGTACTTC. It translates to CASSPGLTISYEQYF.

Only a few counts were recorded for this clone. The genes are TRBV7-2 and TRBJ1-2; 9 bases align to TRBD1. This CDR3 comprises 15 residues. Trimming at V came to 5 bases and at J to 7 bases, leaving 11 bases not matched to a gene. Germline V gene lookup returns CDR1 SGHTA and CDR2 FQGNSA. CDR3 coding DNA: TGTGCCAGCAGCGAAAACAGGGGGCGGAAGCCTGGCTACACCTTC. It is translated as CASSENRGRKPGYTF.

The rearrangement links TRBV27 to TRBJ2-7, with unresolved D. In germline, CDR1 is MNHEY, CDR2 SMNVEV (reference sequence). V lost 0 bases to trimming and J lost 3 bases, with 9 bases between them. There are 14 residues in the CDR3. This CDR3 reads CASSLSKGNYEQYF. The DNA of the CDR3 is TGTGCCAGCAGTTTATCGAAGGGAAACTACGAGCAGTACTTC.

V usage is TRBV6-5 and J usage is TRBJ2-5; 8 nucleotides align to TRBD2. The CDR3 totals 13 residues. Per germline, CDR1 MNHEY and CDR2 SVGAGI. The V and J ends lost 6 bases and 3 bases, in that order; junction bases with no gene match: 3. In DNA, the CDR3 is TGTGCCAGCAGCCTTAGCGGGGAAGAGACCCAGTACTTC. Its protein product is CASSLSGEETQYF.

V and J are TRBV6-6 and TRBJ1-1, with 8 nucleotides matching TRBD1. There are 14 residues in the CDR3. Losses at the gene ends were 7 bases for V and 1 base for J; bases not matched to a gene: 5. The germline CDR1 and CDR2 sequences are MNHNY and SVGAGI (reference sequence). The CDR3 spells CASTMGQENTEAFF. The CDR3 DNA reads as TGTGCCAGCACCATGGGACAGGAGAACACTGAAGCTTTCTTT.

This clone has only a few counts. V and J are TRBV27 and TRBJ1-3; D is undetermined. Deletions cut 3 bases from V and 6 bases from J, with 12 bases between. CDR1 and CDR2 from the germline V gene are MNHEY and SMNVEV (reference sequence). The CDR3 is made up of 14 amino acids. The CDR3 DNA reads as TGTGCCAGCAGTTTGGATAGGACGGCAAACACCATATATTTT. It codes for CASSLDRTANTIYF.

This chain connects TRBV6-5 to TRBJ2-3; 8 bases align to TRBD2. The CDR3 contains 14 residues. V was clipped by 7 bases and J by 6 bases; unmatched bases: 9. Germline V gene sequence: CDR1 MNHEY, CDR2 SVGAGI. The CDR3 loop reads CASIPAGAGDTQYF. The CDR3, as DNA: TGTGCCAGCATCCCAGCGGGGGCTGGGGATACGCAGTATTTT.

The chain combines TRBV5-1 with TRBJ2-7; TRBD1 might be the D (7 bases). The CDR3 length is 16 residues. Germline CDR1 reads SGHRS; CDR2 reads YFSETQ. Trimming took 0 bases from V and 4 from J, leaving 17 bases between them. CDR3 bases: TGCGCCAGCAGCTTGGACCTCAGGGGGGTAAATTACGAGCAGTACTTC. It yields the protein CASSLDLRGVNYEQYF. The full variable domain, in which reference TRBV5-1 and TRBJ2-7 provide the parts outside the CDR3, is KAGVTQTPRYLIKTRGQQVTLSCSPISGHRSVSWYQQTPGQGLQFLFEYFSETQRNKGNFPGRFSGRQFSNSRSEMNVSTLELGDSALYLCASSLDLRGVNYEQYFGPGTRLTVT.

This sequence joins TRBV4-3 and TRBJ1-5, with D hard to call. The CDR3 covers 15 residues. From germline, CDR1 is LGHNA and CDR2 YSLEER. V lost 0 bases to trimming and J lost 7 bases, with 13 bases between them. CDR3 DNA sequence: TGCGCCAGCAGCCAAGATTGGAGTAGTATCCAGCCCCAGCATTTT. It translates to CASSQDWSSIQPQHF.

This chain uses TRBV27 with TRBJ2-7; D might be TRBD1 (6 bases). In germline, CDR1 is MNHEY, CDR2 SMNVEV (reference sequence). V was trimmed by 6 bases and J by 1 base, leaving 13 bases between them. The CDR3 covers 14 residues. The CDR3: CASRLATGSYEQYF. The CDR3, as DNA: TGTGCCAGCAGACTTGCAACAGGGTCCTACGAGCAGTACTTC.

The chain couples TRBV7-9 to TRBJ2-7; TRBD1 might be the D (5 bases). From germline, CDR1 is SEHNR and CDR2 FQNEAQ (reference sequence). The length of the CDR3 is 13 residues. The ends were cut back, 5 bases at V and 5 bases at J, with 13 bases in the middle. The CDR3 spells CASSPAGYHEQYF. The CDR3, as DNA: TGTGCCAGCAGCCCCGCAGGGTACCACGAGCAGTACTTC. The full variable domain, its missing parts supplied by reference TRBV7-9 and TRBJ2-7, is DTGVSQNPRHKITKRGQNVTFRCDPISEHNRLYWYRQTLGQGPEFLTYFQNEAQLEKSRLLSDRFSAERPKGSFSTLEIQRTEQGDSAMYLCASSPAGYHEQYFGPGTRLTVT.

The rearrangement links TRBV29-1 to TRBJ1-1; the match to TRBD1 covers 7 bases. The V gene end was trimmed by 5 bases and the J gene end by 7 bases; junction bases not matched to a gene: 4. The CDR3 has 11 amino acids. Germline V lookup: CDR1 SQVTM, CDR2 ANQGSEA. This chain's CDR3 is CSVRQGGEAFF. The CDR3 DNA reads TGCAGCGTTCGCCAGGGGGGTGAAGCTTTCTTT.

As concerns this clone: This sample also contains other DNA sequences that code for the same CDR3. The genes are TRBV7-2 and TRBJ2-3; no clear D gene. The CDR3 is made up of 12 amino acids. The germline gives CDR1 SGHTA, CDR2 FQGNSA. V was shortened by 5 bases and J by 0 bases, with 3 bases between the two germline ends. The CDR3, as DNA: TGTGCCAGCAGCCCGAGCACAGATACGCAGTATTTT. Encoded protein: CASSPSTDTQYF.

This chain joins TRBV25-1 and TRBJ2-1, with 7 bases that match TRBD1. Looked up from germline, CDR1 is MGHDK and CDR2 is SYGVNS. With 3 bases clipped from V and 7 bases from J, the junction kept 9 bases outside the gene matches. The length of the CDR3 is 15 residues. CDR3 residues: CASSDRDSPGNEQFF. CDR3 in DNA: TGTGCCAGCAGTGACCGGGACAGCCCCGGGAATGAGCAGTTCTTC.

The rearrangement links TRBV2 to TRBJ2-5; D remains ambiguous. The germline V gene has CDR1 SNHLY and CDR2 FYNNEI. The CDR3 consists of 14 residues. The ends were cut back, 2 bases at V and 1 base at J, with 8 bases in the middle. Here the CDR3 reads CASSESGRQETQYF. The CDR3, as DNA: TGTGCCAGCAGTGAATCCGGACGCCAAGAGACCCAGTACTTC.

The J gene is TRBJ2-7, the V gene TRBV19; 12 bases are shared with TRBD1. V dropped 2 bases and J dropped 5; count of bases not matched to a gene: 7. Germline V gives CDR1 LNHDA, CDR2 SQIVND (reference sequence). This CDR3 is 16 amino acids long. The CDR3: CASSIQGQGASNEQYF. The CDR3 nucleotides read TGTGCCAGTAGTATACAGGGACAGGGGGCTTCCAACGAGCAGTACTTC.